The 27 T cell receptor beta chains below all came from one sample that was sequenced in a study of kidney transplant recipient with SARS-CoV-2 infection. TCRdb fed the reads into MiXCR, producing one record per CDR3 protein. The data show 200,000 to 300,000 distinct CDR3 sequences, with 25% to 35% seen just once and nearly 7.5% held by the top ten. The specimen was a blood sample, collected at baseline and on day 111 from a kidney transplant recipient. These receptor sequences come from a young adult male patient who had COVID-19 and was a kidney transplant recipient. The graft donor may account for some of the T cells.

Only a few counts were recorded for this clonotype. CDR3 DNA sequence: TGTGCCAGTAGTATGAGCTGGACAAATCGAAAGACCTATGGCTACACCTTC. Translated: CASSMSWTNRKTYGYTF. The gene calls are TRBV19 and TRBJ1-2, with D possibly TRBD1 on 5 matching bases. CDR1 LNHDA and CDR2 SQIVND come from the germline V gene (reference sequence). The ends were cut back, 3 bases at V and 4 bases at J, with 21 bases in the middle. CDR3 length: 17 amino acids. Looking up the rest from reference TRBV19 and TRBJ1-2 gives the full variable domain: DGGITQSPKYLFRKEGQNVTLSCEQNLNHDAMYWYRQDPGQGLRLIYYSQIVNDFQKGDIAEGYSVSREKKESFPLTVTSAQKNPTAFYLCASSMSWTNRKTYGYTFGSGTRLTVV.

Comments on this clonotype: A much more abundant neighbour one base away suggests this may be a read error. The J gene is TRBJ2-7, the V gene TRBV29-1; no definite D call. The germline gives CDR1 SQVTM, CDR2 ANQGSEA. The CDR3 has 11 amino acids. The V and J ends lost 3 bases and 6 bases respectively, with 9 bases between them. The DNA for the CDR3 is TGCAGCGTTGACGGCTCAACCGAGCAGTACTTC. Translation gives CSVDGSTEQYF.

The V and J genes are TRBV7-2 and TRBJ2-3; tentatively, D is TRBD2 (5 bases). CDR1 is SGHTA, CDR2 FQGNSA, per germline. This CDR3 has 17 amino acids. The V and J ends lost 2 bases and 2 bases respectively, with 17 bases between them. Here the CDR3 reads CASSLSARGTPTDTQYF. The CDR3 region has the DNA TGTGCCAGCAGCTTAAGTGCCCGGGGTACCCCCACAGATACGCAGTATTTT.

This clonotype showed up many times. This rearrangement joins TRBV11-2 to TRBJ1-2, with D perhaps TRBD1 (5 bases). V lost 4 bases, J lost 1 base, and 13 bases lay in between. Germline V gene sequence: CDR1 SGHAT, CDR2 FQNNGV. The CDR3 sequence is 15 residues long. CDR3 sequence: CASSYPLDSNYGYTF. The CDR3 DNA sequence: TGTGCCAGCAGCTATCCGCTCGACAGTAACTATGGCTACACCTTC.

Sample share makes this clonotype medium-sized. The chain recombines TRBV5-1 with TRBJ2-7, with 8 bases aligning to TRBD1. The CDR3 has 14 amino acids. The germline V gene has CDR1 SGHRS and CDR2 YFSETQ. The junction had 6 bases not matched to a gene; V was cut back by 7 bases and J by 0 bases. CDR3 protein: CASGTGTGSYEQYF. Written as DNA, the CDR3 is TGCGCCAGCGGAACCGGGACAGGCTCCTACGAGCAGTACTTC.

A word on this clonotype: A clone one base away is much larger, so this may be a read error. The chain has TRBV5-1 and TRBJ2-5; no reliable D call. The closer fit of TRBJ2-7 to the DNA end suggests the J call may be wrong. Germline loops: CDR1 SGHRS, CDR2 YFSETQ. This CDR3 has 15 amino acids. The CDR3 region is CAGSSSSGSSYEQYF. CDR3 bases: TGCGCCGGCAGCTCATCGTCCGGGTCCTCCTACGAGCAGTACTTC.

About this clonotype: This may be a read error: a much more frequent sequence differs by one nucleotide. In DNA form, the CDR3 reads TGTGCCAGCGGCCAAGGCCATGGCTACACCTTC. It yields the protein CASGQGHGYTF. This chain connects TRBV3-2 to TRBJ1-2. TRBV3-2 is a pseudogene. This CDR3 region has 11 residues.

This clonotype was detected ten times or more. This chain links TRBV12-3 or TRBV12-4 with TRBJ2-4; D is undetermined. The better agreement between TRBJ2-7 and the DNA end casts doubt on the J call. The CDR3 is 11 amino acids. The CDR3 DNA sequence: TGTGCCAGCAGAAGCGACGGCGAGCAGTACTTC. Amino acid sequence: CASRSDGEQYF.

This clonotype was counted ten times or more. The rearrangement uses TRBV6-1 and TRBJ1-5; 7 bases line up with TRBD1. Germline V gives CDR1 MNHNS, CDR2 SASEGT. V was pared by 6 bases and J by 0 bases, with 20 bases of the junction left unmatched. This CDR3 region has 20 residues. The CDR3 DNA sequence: TGTGCCAGCAGCCCAGGGTACCAACAGGGGACCAGGTTTAGCAATCAGCCCCAGCATTTT. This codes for CASSPGYQQGTRFSNQPQHF.

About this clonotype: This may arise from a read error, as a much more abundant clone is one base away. The CDR3 sequence is CVSSNDTRSRKTYGYTF. In nucleotides, the CDR3 is TGTGTCAGCAGTAATGATACACGCTCTAGAAAGACCTATGGCTACACCTTC. The chain links TRBV6-5 to TRBJ1-2; D gene unclear. Germline assignment: CDR1 MNHEY and CDR2 SVGAGI. CDR3 length equals 17 residues.

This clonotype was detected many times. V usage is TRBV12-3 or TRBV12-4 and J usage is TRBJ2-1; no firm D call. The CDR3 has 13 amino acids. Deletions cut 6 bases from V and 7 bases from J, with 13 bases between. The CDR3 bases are TGTGCCAGCAGGCCCGCGACTCCAAATGAGCAGTTCTTC. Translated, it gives CASRPATPNEQFF.

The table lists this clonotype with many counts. The CDR3 DNA sequence: TGTGCCAGCAGCCCTCGGACAGGGGCACTCGGCTACACCTTC. Its protein is CASSPRTGALGYTF. V gene TRBV14 combines with J gene TRBJ1-2, with 9 bases aligning to TRBD1. V lost 4 bases and J lost 8; bases outside the gene matches: 8. Germline V gives CDR1 SGHDN, CDR2 FVKESK. The CDR3 is made up of 14 amino acids. The complete variable domain, with remaining parts taken from reference TRBV14 and TRBJ1-2, reads EAGVTQFPSHSVIEKGQTVTLRCDPISGHDNLYWYRRVMGKEIKFLLHFVKESKQDESGMPNNRFLAERTGGTYSTLKVQPAELEDSGVYFCASSPRTGALGYTFGSGTRLTVV.

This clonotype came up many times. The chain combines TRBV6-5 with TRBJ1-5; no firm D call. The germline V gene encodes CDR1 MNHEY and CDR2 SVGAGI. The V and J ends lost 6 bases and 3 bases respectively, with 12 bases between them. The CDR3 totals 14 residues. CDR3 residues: CASSGMGLNQPQHF. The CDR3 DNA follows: TGTGCCAGCAGCGGAATGGGCCTCAATCAGCCCCAGCATTTT.

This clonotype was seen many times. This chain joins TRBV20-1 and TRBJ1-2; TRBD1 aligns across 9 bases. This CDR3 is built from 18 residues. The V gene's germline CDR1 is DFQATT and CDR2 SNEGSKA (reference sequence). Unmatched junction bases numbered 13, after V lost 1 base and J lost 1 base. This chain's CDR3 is CSARGSRDRVSLNYGYTF. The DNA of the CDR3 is TGCAGTGCTAGAGGATCTCGGGACAGGGTATCGCTTAACTATGGCTACACCTTC.

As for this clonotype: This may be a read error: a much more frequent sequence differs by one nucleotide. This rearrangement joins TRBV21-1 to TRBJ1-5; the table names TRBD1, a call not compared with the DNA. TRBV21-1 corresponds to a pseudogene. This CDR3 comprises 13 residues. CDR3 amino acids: CANSAQGRQPQHF. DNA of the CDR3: TGTGCCAACAGCGCACAGGGCCGTCAGCCCCAGCATTTT.

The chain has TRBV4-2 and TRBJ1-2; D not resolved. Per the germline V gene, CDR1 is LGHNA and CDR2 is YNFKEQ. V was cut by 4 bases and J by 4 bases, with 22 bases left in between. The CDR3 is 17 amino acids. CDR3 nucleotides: TGTGCCAGCAGCCCCCATCGCAAAGGTTGGAAGACCTATGGCTACACCTTC. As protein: CASSPHRKGWKTYGYTF.

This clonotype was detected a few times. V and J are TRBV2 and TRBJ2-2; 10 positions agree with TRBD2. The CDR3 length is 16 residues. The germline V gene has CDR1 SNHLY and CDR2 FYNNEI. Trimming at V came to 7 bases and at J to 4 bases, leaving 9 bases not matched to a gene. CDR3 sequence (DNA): TGTGCCAGCACCCTAGGACTAGCGGTCGTCACCGGGGAGCTGTTTTTT. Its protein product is CASTLGLAVVTGELFF.

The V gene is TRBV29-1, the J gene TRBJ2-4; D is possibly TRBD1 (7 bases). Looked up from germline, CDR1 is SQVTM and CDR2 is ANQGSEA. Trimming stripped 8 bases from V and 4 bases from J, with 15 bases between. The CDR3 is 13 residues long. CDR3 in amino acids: CSRWRDRKNIQYF. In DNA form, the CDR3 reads TGCAGCCGGTGGCGGGACAGAAAAAACATTCAGTACTTC.

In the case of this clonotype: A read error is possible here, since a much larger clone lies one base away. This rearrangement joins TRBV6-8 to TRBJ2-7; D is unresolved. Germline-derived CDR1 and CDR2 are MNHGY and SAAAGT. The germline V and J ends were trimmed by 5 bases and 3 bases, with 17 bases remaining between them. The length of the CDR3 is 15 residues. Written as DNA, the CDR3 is TGTGCCAGCAGTCGGTGTCACTCCGGAAGCTACGAGCAGTACTTC. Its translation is CASSRCHSGSYEQYF.

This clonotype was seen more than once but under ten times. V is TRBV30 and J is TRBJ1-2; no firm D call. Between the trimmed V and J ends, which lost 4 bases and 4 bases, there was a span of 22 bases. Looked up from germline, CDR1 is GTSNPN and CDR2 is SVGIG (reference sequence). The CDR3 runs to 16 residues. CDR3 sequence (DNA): TGTGCCTGGAAAACGTCGCGTTATAGAAAGACCTATGGCTACACCTTC. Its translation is CAWKTSRYRKTYGYTF.

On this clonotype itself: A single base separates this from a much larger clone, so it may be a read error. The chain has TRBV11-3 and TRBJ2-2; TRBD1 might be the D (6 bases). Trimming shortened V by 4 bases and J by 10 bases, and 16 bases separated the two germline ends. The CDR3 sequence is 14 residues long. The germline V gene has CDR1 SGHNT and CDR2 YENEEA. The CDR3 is CASSSGQPGEELFF. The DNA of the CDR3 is TGTGCCAGCAGCTCGGGACAACCTGGCGAGGAGCTGTTTTTT.

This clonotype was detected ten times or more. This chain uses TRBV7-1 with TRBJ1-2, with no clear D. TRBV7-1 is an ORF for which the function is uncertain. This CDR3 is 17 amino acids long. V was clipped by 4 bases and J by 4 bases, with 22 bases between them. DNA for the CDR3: TGTGCCAGCAGCTTAGCGTTTCACGAGGGAAAGACCTATGGCTACACCTTC. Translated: CASSLAFHEGKTYGYTF.

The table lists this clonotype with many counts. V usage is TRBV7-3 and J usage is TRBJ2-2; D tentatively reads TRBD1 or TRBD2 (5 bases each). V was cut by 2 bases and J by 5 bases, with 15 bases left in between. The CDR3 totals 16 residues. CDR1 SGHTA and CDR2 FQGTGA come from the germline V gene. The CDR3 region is CASSLHGTRATGELFF. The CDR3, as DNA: TGTGCCAGCAGCTTACATGGGACCAGGGCAACCGGGGAGCTGTTTTTT.

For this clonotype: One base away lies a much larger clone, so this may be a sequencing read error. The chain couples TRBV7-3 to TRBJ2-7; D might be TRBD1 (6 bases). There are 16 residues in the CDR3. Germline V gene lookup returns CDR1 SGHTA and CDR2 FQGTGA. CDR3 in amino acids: CASSLWTEPPSHEQYF. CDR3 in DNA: TGTGCCAGCAGCTTATGGACAGAACCTCCCTCCCACGAGCAGTACTTC.

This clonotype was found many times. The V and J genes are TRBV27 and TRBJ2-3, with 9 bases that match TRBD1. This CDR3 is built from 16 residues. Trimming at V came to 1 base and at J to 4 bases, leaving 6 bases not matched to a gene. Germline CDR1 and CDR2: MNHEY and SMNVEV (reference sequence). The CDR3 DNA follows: TGTGCCAGCAGTTTATTAACAGGGGGCATGCCAGATACGCAGTATTTT. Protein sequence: CASSLLTGGMPDTQYF.

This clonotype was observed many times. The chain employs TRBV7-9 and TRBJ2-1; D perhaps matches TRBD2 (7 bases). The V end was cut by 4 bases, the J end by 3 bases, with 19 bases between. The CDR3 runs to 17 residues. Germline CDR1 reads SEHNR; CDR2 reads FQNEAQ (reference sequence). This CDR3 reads CASSWGGGPYNYNEQFF. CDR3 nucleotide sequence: TGTGCCAGCAGCTGGGGCGGGGGCCCCTACAACTACAATGAGCAGTTCTTC.

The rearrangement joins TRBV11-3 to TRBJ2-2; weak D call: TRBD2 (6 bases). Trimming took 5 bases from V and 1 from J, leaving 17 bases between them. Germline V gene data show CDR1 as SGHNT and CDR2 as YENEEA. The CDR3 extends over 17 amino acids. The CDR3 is CASSTGREIKNTGELFF. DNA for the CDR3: TGTGCCAGCAGCACCGGACGGGAGATTAAGAACACCGGGGAGCTGTTTTTT.